This T cell receptor (beta chain) came from a study of control samples from healthy donors and cancer patients. Profiling relied on immunoSEQ multiplex PCR, and the TCRdb table lists in-frame clones only, not all of them. The table has around 150,000 clones, roughly 90% seen once; the top ten hold about 12%. V lost 5 bases to trimming and J lost 8 bases, with 18 bases between them. Germline V lookup: CDR1 SEHNR, CDR2 FQNEAQ (reference sequence). CDR3 length: 14 amino acids. This clone was seen more than once but under ten times. The clonotype was recovered from a man aged 25-45 years in good health. The V and J genes are TRBV7-9 and TRBJ1-2; D possibly corresponds to TRBD1 (5 bases). What was sequenced was blood. The chain's CDR3 is CASSLSGGTSGYTF. In DNA, the CDR3 is TGTGCCAGCAGCCTCTCGGGAGGGACGTCGGGCTACACCTTC.